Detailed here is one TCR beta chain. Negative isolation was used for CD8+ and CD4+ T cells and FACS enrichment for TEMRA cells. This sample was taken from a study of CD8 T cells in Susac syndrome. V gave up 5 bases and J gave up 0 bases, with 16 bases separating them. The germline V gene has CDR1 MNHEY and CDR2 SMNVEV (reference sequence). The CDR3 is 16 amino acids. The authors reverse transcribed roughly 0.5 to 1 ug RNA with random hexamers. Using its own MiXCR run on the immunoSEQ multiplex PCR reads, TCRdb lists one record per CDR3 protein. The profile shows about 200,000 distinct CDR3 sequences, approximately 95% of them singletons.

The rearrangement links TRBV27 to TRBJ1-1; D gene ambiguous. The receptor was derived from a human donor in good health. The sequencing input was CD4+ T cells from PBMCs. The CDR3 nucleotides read TGTGCCAGCAGTGTTTGGAGGGTCTCGTTGAACACTGAAGCTTTCTTT. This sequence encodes CASSVWRVSLNTEAFF.